This T cell receptor (beta chain) was found in a study of T cells in Graves' hyperthyroidism and ophthalmopathy. From germline, CDR1 is SGHAT and CDR2 FQDESV (reference sequence). Trimming at V came to 5 bases and at J to 2 bases, leaving 8 bases not matched to a gene. The length of the CDR3 is 15 residues. This clonotype occurred once. The diagnoses drew upon clinical symptoms, serum thyroxine and TRAb, thyroid ultrasound and orbital computed tomography. What was amplified from RNA transcripts were TCR beta CDR3 regions. Initially, a first-round RT-PCR of the TCR CDR3 employed the HTBI primer set. MiXCR, run by TCRdb on the multiplex PCR reads, gives a single entry per CDR3 protein. The sample has hundreds of thousands of distinct CDR3 sequences; just under 45% are singletons.

The TCR was taken from an adult man with Graves' disease, either hyperthyroidism or ophthalmopathy (not recorded which). The chain recombines TRBV11-1 with TRBJ2-7; 8 bases line up with TRBD2. The sample was peripheral blood or thyroid tissue (not recorded which). The CDR3 protein is CASSPGLAIPYEQYF. CDR3 sequence (DNA): TGTGCCAGCAGCCCTGGACTAGCCATACCCTACGAGCAGTACTTC.